This paragraph covers one T cell receptor (beta chain) sequence. Original data processing: Nucleated cell number was recorded as an estimate derived from reference gene primer amplification. Measured with immunoSEQ multiplex PCR; TCRdb has only the in-frame clones, and not every one. D and trimming were read from the DNA, whereas the V and J calls and clone size are those reported in that table. The sample has approximately 290,000 clones, approximately 91% seen once. This entry is derived from a study of blood T cell repertoires in COVID-19. Study details: Sites across the United States, Italy and Spain contributed samples from acute and convalescent COVID-19. Nucleic acid was either cDNA or gDNA, and it came from T cells, B-cell-depleted T cells, or PBMCs.

The V gene's germline CDR1 is LNHDA and CDR2 SQIVND (reference sequence). The CDR3 sequence is 15 residues long. Trimming shortened V by 6 bases and J by 5 bases, and 19 bases separated the two germline ends. The sequencing sample was made of peripheral blood. This clonotype was obtained from a woman in her sixties with acute or convalescent COVID-19. The chain is built from TRBV19 and TRBJ1-1, with a weak D call TRBD1 (5 bases). CDR3: CASRGLSQRLTEAFF. The DNA of the CDR3 is TGTGCCAGTAGGGGGCTGAGTCAGAGATTAACTGAAGCTTTCTTT.